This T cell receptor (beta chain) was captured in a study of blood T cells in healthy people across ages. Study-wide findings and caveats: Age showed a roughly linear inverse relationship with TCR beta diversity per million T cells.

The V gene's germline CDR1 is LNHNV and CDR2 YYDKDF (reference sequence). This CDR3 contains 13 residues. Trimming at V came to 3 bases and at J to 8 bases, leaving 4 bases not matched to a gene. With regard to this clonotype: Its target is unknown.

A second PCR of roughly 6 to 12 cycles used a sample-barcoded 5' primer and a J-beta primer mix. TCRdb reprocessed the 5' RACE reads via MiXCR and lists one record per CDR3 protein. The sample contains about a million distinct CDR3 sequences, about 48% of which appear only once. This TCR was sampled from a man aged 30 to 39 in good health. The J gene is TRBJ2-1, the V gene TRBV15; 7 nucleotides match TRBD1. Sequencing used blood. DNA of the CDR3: TGTGCCACCAGCAGTTACAGGGGAGATGAGCAGTTCTTC. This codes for CATSSYRGDEQFF.